The clone carrying this T cell receptor (beta chain) was observed a few times. The antigen is unknown. This sample is drawn from a study of human T cells and chemical hapten exposure. The library gave individual cDNA molecules unique molecular identifiers. TCRdb passed the RACE reads through MiXCR, listing each CDR3 protein once. The sample yields around 300,000 distinct CDR3 sequences, about 7.7% seen once. Notes on the study in general: As patch test score rose, PT1 expanded TCR counts tended to rise as well.

The sample's time point: pre-sensitization, week 0. The treatment was: therapeutic diphenylcyclopropenone sensitization with weekly scalp DPC. The authors extracted total RNA from unfractionated whole blood. The input for sequencing was whole blood, taken in connection with sensitization to the hapten diphenylcyclopropenone (DPC). The receptor was isolated from a man between 18 and 29 years old with alopecia areata. Some clones in this sample may be carry-over from other donors' samples.

The CDR3 sequence: CASSLGTGSPPLHF. The CDR3 DNA reads TGTGCCAGCAGCTTGGGGACAGGGAGCCCTCCCCTCCACTTT. The chain carries TRBV11-2 and TRBJ1-6; 9 positions agree with TRBD1. CDR1 SGHAT and CDR2 FQNNGV come from the germline V gene. V shed 3 bases, J shed 13 bases, and the junction held 7 bases outside the gene matches. The CDR3 runs 14 residues.